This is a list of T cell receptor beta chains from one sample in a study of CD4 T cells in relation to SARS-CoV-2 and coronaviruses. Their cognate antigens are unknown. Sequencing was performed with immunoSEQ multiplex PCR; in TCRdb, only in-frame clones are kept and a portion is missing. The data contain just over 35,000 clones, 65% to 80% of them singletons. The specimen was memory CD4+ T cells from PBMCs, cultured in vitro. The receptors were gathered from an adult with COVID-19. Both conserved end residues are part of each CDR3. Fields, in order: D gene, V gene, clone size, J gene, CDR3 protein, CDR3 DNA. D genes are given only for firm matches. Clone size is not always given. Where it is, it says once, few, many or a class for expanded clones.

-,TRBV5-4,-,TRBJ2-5,CASSSNRGETQYF,TGTGCCAGCAGCTCGAACCGCGGGGAGACCCAGTACTTC
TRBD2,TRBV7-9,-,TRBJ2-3,CASSASGSADTQYF,TGTGCCAGCAGCGCTAGCGGGAGCGCAGATACGCAGTATTTT
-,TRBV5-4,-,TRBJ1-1,CASSLDLLGGGTEAFF,TGTGCCAGCAGCTTGGACCTTTTGGGGGGAGGAACTGAAGCTTTCTTT
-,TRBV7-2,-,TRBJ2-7,CASSLVAGRDSYEQYF,TGTGCCAGCAGCTTGGTCGCGGGGCGAGACTCCTACGAGCAGTACTTC
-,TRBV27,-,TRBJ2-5,CASSPAGTSQETQYF,TGTGCCAGCAGTCCCGCCGGGACTTCGCAAGAGACCCAGTACTTC
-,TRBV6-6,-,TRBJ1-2,CASSYFPPREDYGYTF,TGTGCCAGCAGTTACTTCCCGCCCAGGGAGGATTATGGCTACACCTTC
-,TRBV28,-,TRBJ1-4,CASSLEVGAGQEKLFF,TGTGCCAGCAGTTTAGAGGTCGGGGCAGGGCAAGAAAAACTGTTTTTT
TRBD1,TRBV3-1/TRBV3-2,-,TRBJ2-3,CASSQFMGQGADTQYF,TGTGCCAGCAGCCAATTCATGGGACAGGGTGCGGATACGCAGTATTTT
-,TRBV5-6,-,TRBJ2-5,CASSFNSGETQYF,TGTGCCAGCAGCTTCAACTCGGGGGAGACCCAGTACTTC
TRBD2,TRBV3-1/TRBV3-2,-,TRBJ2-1,CASSQGGLADNEQFF,TGTGCCAGCAGCCAAGGTGGACTAGCGGACAATGAGCAGTTCTTC
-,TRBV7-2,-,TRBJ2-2,CASSRGGVNTGELFF,TGTGCCAGCAGTCGGGGCGGAGTGAACACCGGGGAGCTGTTTTTT
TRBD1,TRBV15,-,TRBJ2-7,CATSRGDSTYEQYF,TGTGCCACCAGCAGAGGGGACAGCACCTACGAGCAGTACTTC
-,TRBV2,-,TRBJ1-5,CASTLAKPGGVDNQPQHF,TGTGCCAGCACGCTCGCGAAACCGGGCGGGGTTGACAATCAGCCCCAGCATTTT
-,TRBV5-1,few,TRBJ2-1,CASSFPPGRDNEQFF,TGCGCCAGCAGCTTCCCACCAGGTCGGGACAATGAGCAGTTCTTC
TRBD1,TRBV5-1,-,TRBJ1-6,CASSLAPGGTSPLHF,TGCGCCAGCAGCTTGGCCCCAGGGGGGACCTCACCCCTCCACTTT
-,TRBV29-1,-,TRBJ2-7,CSVEYSSSYEQYF,TGCAGCGTGGAATATTCGAGCTCCTACGAGCAGTACTTC
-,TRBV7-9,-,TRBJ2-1,CASSPYRGEQFF,TGTGCCAGCAGCCCGTACCGTGGGGAGCAGTTCTTC
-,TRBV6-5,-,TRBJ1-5,CASRGTGNQPQHF,TGTGCCAGCAGAGGGACTGGCAATCAGCCCCAGCATTTT
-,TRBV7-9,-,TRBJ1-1,CASSLREGEAFF,TGTGCCAGCAGCTTACGGGAAGGTGAAGCTTTCTTT
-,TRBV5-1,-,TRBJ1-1,CASSLRSTGNTEAFF,TGCGCCAGCAGCTTGAGGAGTACAGGGAACACTGAAGCTTTCTTT
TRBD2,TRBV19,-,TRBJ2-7,CASSWTSGRYEQYF,TGTGCCAGTAGCTGGACTAGCGGAAGATACGAGCAGTACTTC
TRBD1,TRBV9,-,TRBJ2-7,CASSVAEGQGSKQYF,TGTGCCAGCAGCGTAGCTGAAGGACAGGGGTCCAAGCAGTACTTC
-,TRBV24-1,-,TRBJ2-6,CATSARGSGANVLTF,TGTGCCACCAGTGCTCGGGGCTCTGGGGCCAACGTCCTGACTTTC
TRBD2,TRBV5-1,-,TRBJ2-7,CASSLAAGVSTYEQYF,TGCGCCAGCAGCTTGGCAGCGGGAGTAAGTACGTACGAGCAGTACTTC
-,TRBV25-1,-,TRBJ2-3,CASSESYRVGDTQYF,TGTGCCAGCAGTGAATCGTACAGGGTGGGGGATACGCAGTATTTT
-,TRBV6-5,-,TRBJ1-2,CASSYSGGQYGYTF,TGTGCCAGCAGTTACTCGGGGGGCCAATATGGCTACACCTTC
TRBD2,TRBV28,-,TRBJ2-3,CASSFLAGGQDTQYF,TGTGCCAGCAGTTTCTTAGCGGGAGGGCAAGATACGCAGTATTTT
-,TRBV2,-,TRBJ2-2,CASSEGSGELFF,TGTGCCAGCAGTGAGGGATCCGGGGAGCTGTTTTTT
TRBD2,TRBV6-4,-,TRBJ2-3,CASSEGLAGVDTQYF,TGTGCCAGCAGCGAGGGACTAGCGGGAGTAGATACGCAGTATTTT
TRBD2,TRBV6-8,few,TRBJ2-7,CATGTSGTYEQYF,TGTGCCACCGGGACTAGCGGCACCTACGAGCAGTACTTC
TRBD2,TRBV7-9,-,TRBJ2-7,CASSFWGTGTRTSYEQYF,TGTGCCAGCAGCTTTTGGGGGACCGGGACTAGGACGTCCTACGAGCAGTACTTC
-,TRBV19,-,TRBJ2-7,CASSAGQSFWYEQYF,TGTGCCAGTAGCGCTGGACAGTCATTTTGGTACGAGCAGTACTTT
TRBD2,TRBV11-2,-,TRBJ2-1,CASSRGTTHNEQFF,TGTGCCAGCAGCCGCGGGACTACCCACAATGAGCAGTTCTTC
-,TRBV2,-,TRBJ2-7,CASSQDDRRSSQYF,TGTGCCAGCAGCCAAGATGACAGGAGGAGCTCGCAGTACTTC
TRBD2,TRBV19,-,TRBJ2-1,CASSRAGLAIYEQFF,TGTGCCAGTAGTAGGGCGGGACTAGCAATATATGAGCAGTTCTTC
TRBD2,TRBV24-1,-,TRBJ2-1,CATSATSGRVGEQFF,TGTGCCACCAGTGCTACTAGCGGGAGGGTGGGTGAGCAGTTCTTC
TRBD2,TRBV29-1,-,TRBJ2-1,CSAHGGGGYEQFF,TGCAGCGCCCATGGCGGGGGGGGGTATGAGCAGTTCTTC
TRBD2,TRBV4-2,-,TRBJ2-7,CASSKGLAGYEQYF,TGTGCCAGCAGCAAGGGACTAGCGGGGTACGAGCAGTACTTC
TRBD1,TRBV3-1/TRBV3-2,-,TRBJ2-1,CASPKKGDRVQNEQFF,TGTGCCAGCCCGAAAAAGGGCGACAGGGTTCAGAATGAGCAGTTCTTC
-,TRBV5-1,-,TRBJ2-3,CASSLRQKGSTDTQYF,TGCGCCAGCAGCTTGAGGCAGAAGGGGAGCACAGATACGCAGTATTTT
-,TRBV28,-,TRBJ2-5,CASSPRRLAGRTQYF,TGTGCCAGCAGTCCCCGCCGTTTAGCCGGCAGGACCCAGTACTTC
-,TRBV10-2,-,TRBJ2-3,CASRDGNTDTQYF,TGCGCCAGCAGGGACGGGAACACAGATACGCAGTATTTT
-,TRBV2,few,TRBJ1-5,CASSEEVRPQHF,TGTGCCAGCAGTGAAGAAGTACGTCCCCAGCATTTT
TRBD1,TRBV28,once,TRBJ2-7,CASVGQGLYEQYF,TGTGCCAGCGTCGGACAGGGTTTGTACGAGCAGTACTTC
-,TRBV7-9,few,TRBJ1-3,CASSLNQENTIYF,TGTGCCAGCAGCTTGAATCAGGAAAACACCATATATTTT
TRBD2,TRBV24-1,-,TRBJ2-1,CATSDFGGLAGNNEQFF,TGTGCCACCAGTGATTTTGGGGGACTAGCGGGGAACAATGAGCAGTTCTTC
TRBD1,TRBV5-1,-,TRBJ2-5,CASSGDRGGQETQYF,TGCGCCAGCAGCGGGGACAGGGGAGGACAAGAGACCCAGTACTTC
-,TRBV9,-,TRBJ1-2,CASSGGGVGYGYTF,TGTGCCAGCAGCGGGGGCGGGGTGGGCTATGGCTACACCTTC
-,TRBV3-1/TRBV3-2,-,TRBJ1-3,CASGKPAISGNTIYF,TGTGCCAGCGGAAAGCCTGCGATTTCTGGAAACACCATATATTTT
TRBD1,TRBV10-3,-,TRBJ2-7,CAISGQGDVFEQYF,TGTGCCATCAGCGGACAGGGTGATGTTTTCGAGCAGTACTTC
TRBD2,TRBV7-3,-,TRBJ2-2,CASSLTSGTGELFF,TGTGCCAGCAGCTTAACTAGCGGGACCGGGGAGCTGTTTTTT
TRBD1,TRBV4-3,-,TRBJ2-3,CASSPRDRGDVDTQYF,TGCGCCAGCAGCCCCCGGGACAGGGGGGATGTGGATACGCAGTATTTT
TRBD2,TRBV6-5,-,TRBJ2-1,CASRKAGRGDNEQFF,TGTGCCAGCAGAAAAGCGGGGCGGGGTGACAATGAGCAGTTCTTC
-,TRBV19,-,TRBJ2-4,CATKEGNIQYF,TGTGCCACCAAGGAAGGAAACATTCAGTACTTC
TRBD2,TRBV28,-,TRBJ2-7,CASSHWTSGASYEQYF,TGTGCCAGCAGTCACTGGACTAGCGGGGCCTCCTACGAGCAGTACTTC
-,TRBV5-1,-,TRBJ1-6,CASSLTDTGSPLHF,TGCGCCAGCAGCTTGACGGATACGGGGTCACCCCTCCACTTT
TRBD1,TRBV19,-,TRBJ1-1,CAAAPFGTENTEAFF,TGTGCCGCCGCACCTTTTGGGACAGAGAACACTGAAGCTTTCTTT
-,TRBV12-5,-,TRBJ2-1,CASGLDDDNEQFF,TGTGCTAGTGGTTTGGACGACGACAATGAGCAGTTCTTC
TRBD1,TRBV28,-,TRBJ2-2,CASSLGTANTGELFF,TGTGCCAGCAGTTTAGGGACAGCGAACACCGGGGAGCTGTTTTTT
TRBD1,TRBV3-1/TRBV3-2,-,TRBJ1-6,CASSQGSTGAPLHF,TGTGCCAGCAGCCAAGGTAGTACAGGGGCACCCCTCCACTTT